This T cell receptor (beta chain) emerged from a study of cytomegalovirus exposure and HLA in healthy donors. General study results and limits: An analysis done earlier found most TCR beta V segments productive about 87% or about 30% of the time. The study designated over 150 TCR beta chains cytomegalovirus-associated. For most subjects, TCR beta sequences were reported to predict HLA-A and HLA-B alleles with accuracy.

V dropped 0 bases and J dropped 1 base, with 11 bases sitting between them. Germline V lookup: CDR1 SGHRS, CDR2 YFSETQ. This CDR3 has 16 amino acids. Comment on this clone: Its antigen is not identified.

PCR was performed using 60 Vbeta and 13 Jbeta primers. Per the original methods: Approximately 12 million of tens of millions of unique TCR beta chains were shared, per a later count. Method: immunoSEQ multiplex PCR; TCRdb's copy keeps in-frame clones and lacks some. Clone size and V and J calls were adopted from that table, with D and trimming inferred from the DNA. The profile shows roughly 190,000 clones, over 65% of them singletons. This receptor was identified in a woman in her 50s in good health and CMV-seropositive. What was sequenced was PBMCs. The chain couples TRBV5-1 to TRBJ2-1, with D perhaps TRBD1 (6 bases). CDR3 bases: TGCGCCAGCAGCTTGGATGGCAGGGGTTCCTACAATGAGCAGTTCTTC. Translated, it gives CASSLDGRGSYNEQFF.